The 10 T cell receptor beta chains presented below share a single source sample, sequenced in a study of a mutant IDH1 vaccine in newly diagnosed glioma. As to time point: week 47, end of study. Every vaccine dose comprised 300 ug of mutant IDH1 20-mer peptide plus topical imiquimod. Method: immunoSEQ multiplex PCR; TCRdb's copy keeps in-frame clones and lacks some. The sample has roughly 13,000 clones; around three quarters are singletons. Their antigen targets remain unknown. Material: PBMCs, obtained from a glioma patient whose treatment included an IDH1 peptide vaccine. Receptors were obtained from a woman aged 40 to 49 with glioma.

This chain links TRBV28 with TRBJ2-3; 7 bases line up with TRBD2. Germline loops: CDR1 MDHEN, CDR2 SYDVKM. V was clipped by 6 bases and J by 2 bases; unmatched bases: 14. The CDR3 has 17 amino acids. CDR3 nucleotides: TGTGCCAGCAGCGGCCGGATGGTCGAGCGGGACACAGATACGCAGTATTTT. It specifies CASSGRMVERDTDTQYF.

V usage is TRBV28 and J usage is TRBJ2-1; TRBD2 is a possible D gene (6 bases). The germline V and J ends were trimmed by 7 bases and 5 bases, with 24 bases remaining between them. In germline, CDR1 is MDHEN, CDR2 SYDVKM. The length of the CDR3 is 17 residues. The CDR3 coding sequence is TGTGCCAGCACCGGACGGGAGTTCGGGTGGCAGAACAATGAGCAGTTCTTC. The encoded protein is CASTGREFGWQNNEQFF.

The V gene is TRBV6-1, the J gene TRBJ2-1, with 7 positions matching TRBD2. V lost 7 bases, J lost 8 bases, and 8 bases stayed unmatched. The germline V gene encodes CDR1 MNHNS and CDR2 SASEGT. The CDR3 is 13 residues long. CDR3: CASTPQRGYEQFF. The CDR3 bases are TGTGCCAGCACCCCTCAGCGGGGCTATGAGCAGTTCTTC.

The gene calls are TRBV28 and TRBJ1-4; weak D call: TRBD1 (6 bases). CDR3 size: 15 residues. Germline CDR1 is MDHEN and CDR2 is SYDVKM. V was clipped by 5 bases and J by 8 bases, with 18 bases between them. CDR3 coding DNA: TGTGCCAGCAGTGCCACAGGGTTTACGTGGGAAAAACTGTTTTTT. Protein: CASSATGFTWEKLFF.

The J gene is TRBJ1-2, the V gene TRBV4-1; perhaps TRBD1 as D (5 bases). V dropped 1 base and J dropped 2 bases, with 8 bases sitting between them. The CDR3 consists of 14 residues. From germline, CDR1 is MGHRA and CDR2 YSYEKL. CDR3 in DNA: TGCGCCAGCAGCCAAGGTGACAGAAACTATGGCTACACCTTC. Its protein product is CASSQGDRNYGYTF.

The chain uses TRBV5-1 and TRBJ2-5; D ambiguous. The CDR3 is made up of 14 amino acids. V was trimmed by 4 bases and J by 4 bases, leaving 14 bases between them. Germline V CDR1 and CDR2: SGHRS, YFSETQ. CDR3 sequence reads: CASSPSGVRETQYF. The CDR3 nucleotides read TGCGCCAGCAGCCCTAGTGGGGTGCGAGAGACCCAGTACTTC.

The J gene is TRBJ1-1, the V gene TRBV7-3; D is unresolved. The germline V gene encodes CDR1 SGHTA and CDR2 FQGTGA. Trimming shortened V by 5 bases and J by 2 bases, and 9 bases separated the two germline ends. CDR3 length equals 13 residues. The CDR3: CASSQVPNTEAFF. As DNA, the CDR3 is TGTGCCAGCAGCCAAGTACCCAACACTGAAGCTTTCTTT.

The J gene is TRBJ2-2, the V gene TRBV9; D not certain. The CDR3 extends over 12 amino acids. Germline CDR1 and CDR2: SGDLS and YYNGEE. Trimming stripped 4 bases from V and 3 bases from J, with 4 bases between. This chain's CDR3 is CASSPHTGELFF. The CDR3 DNA follows: TGTGCCAGCAGCCCTCACACCGGGGAGCTGTTTTTT.

The chain recombines TRBV6-5 with TRBJ1-5; D not certain. V was cut by 0 bases and J by 5 bases, with 11 bases left in between. The CDR3 loop spans 15 amino acids. The V gene's germline CDR1 is MNHEY and CDR2 SVGAGI. CDR3 sequence: CASSYSTRPDQPQHF. CDR3 in DNA: TGTGCCAGCAGTTACTCGACCCGACCAGATCAGCCCCAGCATTTT.

The chain links TRBV5-1 to TRBJ2-5; perhaps TRBD2 as D (5 bases). The CDR3 is made up of 15 amino acids. Germline values: CDR1 SGHRS, CDR2 YFSETQ. V lost 4 bases, J lost 0 bases, and 13 bases lay in between. The DNA for the CDR3 is TGCGCCAGCAGCCCCCGCCCCGGGAACCAAGAGACCCAGTACTTC. It is translated as CASSPRPGNQETQYF.